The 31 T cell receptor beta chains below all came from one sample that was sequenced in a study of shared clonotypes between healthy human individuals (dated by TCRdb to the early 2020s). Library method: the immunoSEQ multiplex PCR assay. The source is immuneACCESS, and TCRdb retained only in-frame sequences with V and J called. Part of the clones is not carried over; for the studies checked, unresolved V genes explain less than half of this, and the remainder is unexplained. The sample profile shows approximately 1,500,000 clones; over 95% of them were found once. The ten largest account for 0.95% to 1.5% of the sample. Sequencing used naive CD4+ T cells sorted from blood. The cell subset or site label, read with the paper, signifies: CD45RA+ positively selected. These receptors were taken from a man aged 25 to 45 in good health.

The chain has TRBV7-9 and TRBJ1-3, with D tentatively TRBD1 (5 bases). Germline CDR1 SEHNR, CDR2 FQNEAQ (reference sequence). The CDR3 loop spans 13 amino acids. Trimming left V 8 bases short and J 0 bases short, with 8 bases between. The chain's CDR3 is CASSQASGNTIYF. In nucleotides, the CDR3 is TGTGCCAGCTCACAGGCCTCTGGAAACACCATATATTTT.

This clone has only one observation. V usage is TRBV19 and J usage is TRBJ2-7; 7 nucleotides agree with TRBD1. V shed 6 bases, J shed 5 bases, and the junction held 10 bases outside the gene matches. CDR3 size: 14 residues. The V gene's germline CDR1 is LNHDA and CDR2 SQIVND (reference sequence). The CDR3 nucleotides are TGTGCCAGTAGCCCACAGGGGATCCCTAACGAGCAGTACTTC. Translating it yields CASSPQGIPNEQYF. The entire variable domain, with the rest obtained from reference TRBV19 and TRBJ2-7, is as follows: DGGITQSPKYLFRKEGQNVTLSCEQNLNHDAMYWYRQDPGQGLRLIYYSQIVNDFQKGDIAEGYSVSREKKESFPLTVTSAQKNPTAFYLCASSPQGIPNEQYFGPGTRLTVT.

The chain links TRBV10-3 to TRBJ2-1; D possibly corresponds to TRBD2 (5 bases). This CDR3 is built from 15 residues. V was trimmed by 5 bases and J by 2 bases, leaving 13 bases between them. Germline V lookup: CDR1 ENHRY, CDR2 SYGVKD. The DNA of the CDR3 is TGTGCCATCAGTTCAGACGGGAAACCCTACAATGAGCAGTTCTTC. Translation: CAISSDGKPYNEQFF.

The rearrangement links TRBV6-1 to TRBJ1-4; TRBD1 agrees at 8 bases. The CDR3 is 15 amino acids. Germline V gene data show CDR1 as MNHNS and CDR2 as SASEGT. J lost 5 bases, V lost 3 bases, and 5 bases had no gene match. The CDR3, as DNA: TGTGCCAGCAGTGACCTACAGGGGGTGAATGAAAAACTGTTTTTT. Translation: CASSDLQGVNEKLFF.

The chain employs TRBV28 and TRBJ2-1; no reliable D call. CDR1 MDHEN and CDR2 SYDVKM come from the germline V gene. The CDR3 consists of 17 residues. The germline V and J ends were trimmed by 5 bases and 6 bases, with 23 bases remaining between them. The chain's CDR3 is CASSPKLSRRSRNEQFF. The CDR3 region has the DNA TGTGCCAGCAGTCCGAAGCTATCCCGACGCAGCCGCAATGAGCAGTTCTTC.

The CDR3 region has the DNA TGTGCCAGCAGCGCAGAGGGGAGAAGGACAGATACGCAGTATTTT. Protein product: CASSAEGRRTDTQYF. The chain has TRBV7-3 and TRBJ2-3; D tentatively fits TRBD1 or TRBD2 (5 bases each). The V gene lost 5 bases and the J gene lost 3 bases, with 15 bases spanning the gap. In germline, CDR1 is SGHTA, CDR2 FQGTGA. The CDR3 totals 15 residues.

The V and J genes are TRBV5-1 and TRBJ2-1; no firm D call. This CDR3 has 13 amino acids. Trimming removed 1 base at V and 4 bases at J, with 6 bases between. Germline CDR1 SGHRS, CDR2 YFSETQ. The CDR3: CASSLLGYNEQFF. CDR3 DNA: TGCGCCAGCAGCTTGCTAGGTTACAATGAGCAGTTCTTC. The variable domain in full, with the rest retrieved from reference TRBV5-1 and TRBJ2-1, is KAGVTQTPRYLIKTRGQQVTLSCSPISGHRSVSWYQQTPGQGLQFLFEYFSETQRNKGNFPGRFSGRQFSNSRSEMNVSTLELGDSALYLCASSLLGYNEQFFGPGTRLTVL.

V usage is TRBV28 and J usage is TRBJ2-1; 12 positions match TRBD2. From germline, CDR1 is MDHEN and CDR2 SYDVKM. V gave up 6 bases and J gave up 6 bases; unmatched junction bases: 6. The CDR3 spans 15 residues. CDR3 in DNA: TGTGCCAGCAGCCGCGGACTAGCGGGACTCAATGAGCAGTTCTTC. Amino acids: CASSRGLAGLNEQFF.

CDR3 DNA sequence: TGTGCCAGTTCTGGACAGGGGTACTATGAGCAGTTCTTC. Translated, it gives CASSGQGYYEQFF. This chain links TRBV2 with TRBJ2-1, with 9 nucleotides matching TRBD1. Unmatched junction bases numbered 8, after V lost 9 bases and J lost 8 bases. The CDR3 extends over 13 amino acids. Germline CDR1 reads SNHLY; CDR2 reads FYNNEI.

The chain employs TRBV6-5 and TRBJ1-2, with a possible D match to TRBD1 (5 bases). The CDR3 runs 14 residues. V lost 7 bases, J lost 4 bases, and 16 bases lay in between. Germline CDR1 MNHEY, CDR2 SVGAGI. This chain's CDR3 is CASKDAGIAYGYTF. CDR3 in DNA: TGTGCCAGCAAAGATGCAGGGATTGCCTATGGCTACACCTTC.

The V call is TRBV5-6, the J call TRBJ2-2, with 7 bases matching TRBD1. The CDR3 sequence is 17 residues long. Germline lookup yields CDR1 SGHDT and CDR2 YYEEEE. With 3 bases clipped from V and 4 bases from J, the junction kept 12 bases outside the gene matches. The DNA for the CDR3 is TGTGCCAGCAGCTCTCGGACAGGCCAGATTTCCACCGGGGAGCTGTTTTTT. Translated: CASSSRTGQISTGELFF.

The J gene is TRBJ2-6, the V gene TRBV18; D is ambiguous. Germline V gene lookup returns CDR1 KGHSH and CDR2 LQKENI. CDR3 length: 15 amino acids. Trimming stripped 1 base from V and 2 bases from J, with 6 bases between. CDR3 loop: CASSPLYTGANVLTF. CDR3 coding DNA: TGTGCCAGCTCACCACTATACACTGGGGCCAACGTCCTGACTTTC.

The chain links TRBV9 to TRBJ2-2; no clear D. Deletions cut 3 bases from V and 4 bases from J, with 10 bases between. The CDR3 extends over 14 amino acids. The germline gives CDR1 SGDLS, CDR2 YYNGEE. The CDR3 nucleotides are TGTGCCAGCAGCGCAGGACCAGGCACCGGGGAGCTGTTTTTT. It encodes CASSAGPGTGELFF.

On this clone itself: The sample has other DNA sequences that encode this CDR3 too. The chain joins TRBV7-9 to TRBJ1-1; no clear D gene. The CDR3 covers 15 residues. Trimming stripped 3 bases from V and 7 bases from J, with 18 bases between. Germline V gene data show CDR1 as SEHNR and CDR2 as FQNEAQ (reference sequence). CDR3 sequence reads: CASSLGVGSSGEAFF. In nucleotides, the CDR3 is TGTGCCAGCAGCTTGGGCGTGGGGTCCTCGGGTGAAGCTTTCTTT.

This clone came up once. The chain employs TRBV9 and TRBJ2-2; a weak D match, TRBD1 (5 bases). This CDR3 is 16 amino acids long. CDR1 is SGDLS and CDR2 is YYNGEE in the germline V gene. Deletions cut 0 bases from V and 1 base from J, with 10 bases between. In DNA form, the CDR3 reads TGTGCCAGCAGCGTAGATCCCAGGGTGAACACCGGGGAGCTGTTTTTT. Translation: CASSVDPRVNTGELFF. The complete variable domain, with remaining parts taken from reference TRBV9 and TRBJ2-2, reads DSGVTQTPKHLITATGQRVTLRCSPRSGDLSVYWYQQSLDQGLQFLIQYYNGEERAKGNILERFSAQQFPDLHSELNLSSLELGDSALYFCASSVDPRVNTGELFFGEGSRLTVL.

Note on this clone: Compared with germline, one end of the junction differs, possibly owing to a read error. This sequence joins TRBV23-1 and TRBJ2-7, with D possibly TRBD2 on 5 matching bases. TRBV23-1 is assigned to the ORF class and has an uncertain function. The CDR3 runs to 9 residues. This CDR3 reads CASKLGPLF. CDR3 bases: TGCGCCAGCAAACTAGGTCCGCTTTTC.

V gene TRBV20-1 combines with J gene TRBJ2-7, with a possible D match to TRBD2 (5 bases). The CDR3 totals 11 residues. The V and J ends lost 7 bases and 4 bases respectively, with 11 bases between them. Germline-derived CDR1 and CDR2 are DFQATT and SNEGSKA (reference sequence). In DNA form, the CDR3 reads TGCAGTGGTGTGGACTTGTACGAGCAGTACTTC. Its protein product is CSGVDLYEQYF.

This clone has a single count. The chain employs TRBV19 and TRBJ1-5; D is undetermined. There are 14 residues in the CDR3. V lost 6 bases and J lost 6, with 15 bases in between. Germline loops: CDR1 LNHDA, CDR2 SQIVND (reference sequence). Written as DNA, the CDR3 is TGTGCCAGTAGATCCTCGTTTTGGACTCAGCCCCAGCATTTT. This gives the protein CASRSSFWTQPQHF.

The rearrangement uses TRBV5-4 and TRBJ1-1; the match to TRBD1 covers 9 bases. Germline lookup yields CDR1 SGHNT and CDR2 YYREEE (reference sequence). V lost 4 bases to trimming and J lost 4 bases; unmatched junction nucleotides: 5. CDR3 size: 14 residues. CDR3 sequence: CASSAGQGFTEAFF. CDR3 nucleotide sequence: TGTGCCAGCAGCGCGGGACAGGGTTTCACTGAAGCTTTCTTT. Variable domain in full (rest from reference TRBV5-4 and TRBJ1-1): ETGVTQSPTHLIKTRGQQVTLRCSSQSGHNTVSWYQQALGQGPQFIFQYYREEENGRGNFPPRFSGLQFPNYSSELNVNALELDDSALYLCASSAGQGFTEAFFGQGTRLTVV.

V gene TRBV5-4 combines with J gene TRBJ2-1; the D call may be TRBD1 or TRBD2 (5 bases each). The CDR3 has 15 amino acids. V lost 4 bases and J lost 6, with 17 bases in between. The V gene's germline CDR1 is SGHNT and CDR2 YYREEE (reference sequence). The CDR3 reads CASSAGRDVGNEQFF. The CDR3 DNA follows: TGTGCCAGCAGCGCAGGCCGGGACGTTGGCAATGAGCAGTTCTTC.

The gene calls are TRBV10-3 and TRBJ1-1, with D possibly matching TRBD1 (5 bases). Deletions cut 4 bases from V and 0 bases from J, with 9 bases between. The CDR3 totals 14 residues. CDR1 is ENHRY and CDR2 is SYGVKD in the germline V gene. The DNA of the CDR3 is TGTGCCATCAGTGCGGCAGGGATGAACACTGAAGCTTTCTTT. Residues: CAISAAGMNTEAFF.

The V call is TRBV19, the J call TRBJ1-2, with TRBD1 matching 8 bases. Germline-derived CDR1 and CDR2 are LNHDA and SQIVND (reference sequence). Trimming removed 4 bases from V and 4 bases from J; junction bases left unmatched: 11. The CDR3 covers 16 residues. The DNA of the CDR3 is TGTGCCAGTAGTACCCCAAGGGCAGGGGGCGTCTATGGCTACACCTTC. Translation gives CASSTPRAGGVYGYTF. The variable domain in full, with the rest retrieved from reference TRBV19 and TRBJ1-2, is DGGITQSPKYLFRKEGQNVTLSCEQNLNHDAMYWYRQDPGQGLRLIYYSQIVNDFQKGDIAEGYSVSREKKESFPLTVTSAQKNPTAFYLCASSTPRAGGVYGYTFGSGTRLTVV.

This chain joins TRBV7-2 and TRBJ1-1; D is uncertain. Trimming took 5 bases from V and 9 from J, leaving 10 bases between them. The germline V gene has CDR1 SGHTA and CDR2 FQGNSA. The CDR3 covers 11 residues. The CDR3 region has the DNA TGTGCCAGCAGCCCCCGGACGAAAGCTTTCTTT. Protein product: CASSPRTKAFF.

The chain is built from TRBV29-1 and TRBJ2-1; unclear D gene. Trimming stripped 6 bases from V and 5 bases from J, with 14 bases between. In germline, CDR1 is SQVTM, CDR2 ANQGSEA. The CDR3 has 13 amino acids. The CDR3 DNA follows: TGCAGCGTGGGAATAACAGTTCACAATGAGCAGTTCTTC. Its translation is CSVGITVHNEQFF.

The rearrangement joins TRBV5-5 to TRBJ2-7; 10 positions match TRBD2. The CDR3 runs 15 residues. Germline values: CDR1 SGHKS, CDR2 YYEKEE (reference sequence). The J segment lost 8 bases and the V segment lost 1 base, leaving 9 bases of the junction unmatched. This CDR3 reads CASSLKTSGSVQQYF. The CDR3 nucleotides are TGTGCCAGCAGCTTGAAGACTAGCGGGTCTGTGCAGCAGTACTTC. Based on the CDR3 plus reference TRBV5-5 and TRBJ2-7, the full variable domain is DAGVTQSPTHLIKTRGQQVTLRCSPISGHKSVSWYQQVLGQGPQFIFQYYEKEERGRGNFPDRFSARQFPNYSSELNVNALLLGDSALYLCASSLKTSGSVQQYFGPGTRLTVT.

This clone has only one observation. The CDR3 reads CASSVVRSGLDEQFF. CDR3 bases: TGTGCCAGCAGCGTAGTAAGGTCGGGTTTGGATGAGCAGTTCTTC. The chain employs TRBV9 and TRBJ2-1; D call uncertain. The CDR3 runs 15 residues. Trimming took off 0 bases at V and 8 bases at J, with 15 bases between the two ends. Germline lookup yields CDR1 SGDLS and CDR2 YYNGEE.

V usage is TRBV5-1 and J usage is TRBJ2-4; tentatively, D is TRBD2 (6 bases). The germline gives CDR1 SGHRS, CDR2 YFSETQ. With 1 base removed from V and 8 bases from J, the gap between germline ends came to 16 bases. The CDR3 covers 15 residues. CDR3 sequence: CASSLNAGSMDIQYF. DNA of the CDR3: TGCGCCAGCAGCTTGAACGCGGGGAGTATGGACATTCAGTACTTC.

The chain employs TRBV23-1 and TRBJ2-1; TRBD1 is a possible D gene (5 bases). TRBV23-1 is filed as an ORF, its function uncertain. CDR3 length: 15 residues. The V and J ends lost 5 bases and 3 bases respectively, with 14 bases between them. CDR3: CASSSRIRVYNEQFF. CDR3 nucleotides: TGCGCCAGCAGTTCCAGGATCAGGGTCTACAATGAGCAGTTCTTC.

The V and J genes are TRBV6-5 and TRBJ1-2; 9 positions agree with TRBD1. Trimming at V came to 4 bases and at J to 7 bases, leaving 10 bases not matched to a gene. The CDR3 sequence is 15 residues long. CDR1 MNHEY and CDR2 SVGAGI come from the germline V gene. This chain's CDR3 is CASSSPRQGVGGYTF. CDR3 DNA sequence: TGTGCCAGCAGTTCCCCCCGACAGGGGGTCGGTGGCTACACCTTC.

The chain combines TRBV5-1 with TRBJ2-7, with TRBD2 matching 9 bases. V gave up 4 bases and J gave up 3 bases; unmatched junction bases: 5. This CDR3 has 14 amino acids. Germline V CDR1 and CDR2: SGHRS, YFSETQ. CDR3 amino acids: CASSGTSSLYEQYF. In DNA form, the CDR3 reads TGCGCCAGCAGCGGGACTAGCTCCCTCTACGAGCAGTACTTC.

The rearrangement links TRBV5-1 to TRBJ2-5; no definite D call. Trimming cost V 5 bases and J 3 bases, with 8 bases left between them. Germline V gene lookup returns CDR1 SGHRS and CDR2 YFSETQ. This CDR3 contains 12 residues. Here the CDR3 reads CASSGVEETQYF. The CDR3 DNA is TGCGCCAGCAGTGGTGTAGAAGAGACCCAGTACTTC.